The rows below give T cell receptor beta chains drawn from one sample of a study of cytomegalovirus exposure and HLA in healthy donors. The table came from immunoSEQ multiplex PCR; TCRdb's copy has only in-frame clones and leaves some out. Of 110,000 to 150,000 clones detected, around 72% appear once; the ten largest clones hold around 2.2%. The sequenced sample consisted of PBMCs. These receptor sequences come from a man in his forties in good health and CMV-seronegative. CDR3s include the opening cysteine and the closing phenylalanine or tryptophan. D genes are given only for firm matches. For some rows the clone size is stated as once, few or many, or as a class when expanded; others skip it.

V gene: TRBV6-5; J gene: TRBJ2-3; clone size: few; D gene: -; CDR3 protein: CASSPLGVSTDTQYF; CDR3 DNA: TGTGCCAGCAGTCCCCTGGGCGTTAGCACAGATACGCAGTATTTT
V gene: TRBV11-2; J gene: TRBJ2-5; clone size: -; D gene: TRBD1; CDR3 protein: CASSQGQGPQETQYF; CDR3 DNA: TGTGCCAGCAGCCAGGGACAGGGTCCACAAGAGACCCAGTACTTC
V gene: TRBV6-1; J gene: TRBJ2-7; clone size: once; D gene: TRBD2; CDR3 protein: CASNIGGGLAYEQYF; CDR3 DNA: TGTGCCAGCAATATTGGCGGGGGGCTGGCCTACGAGCAGTACTTC
V gene: TRBV29-1; J gene: TRBJ2-2; clone size: -; D gene: -; CDR3 protein: CSAPIGGTNTGELFF; CDR3 DNA: TGCAGCGCCCCGATTGGGGGGACGAACACCGGGGAGCTGTTTTTT
V gene: TRBV7-2; J gene: TRBJ1-5; clone size: -; D gene: -; CDR3 protein: CASSLDAGKGQPQHF; CDR3 DNA: TGTGCCAGCAGCTTAGACGCCGGGAAAGGTCAGCCCCAGCATTTT
V gene: TRBV7-2; J gene: TRBJ2-1; clone size: -; D gene: TRBD1; CDR3 protein: CASSLVTGIYNEQFF; CDR3 DNA: TGTGCCAGCAGCTTAGTGACAGGGATATACAATGAGCAGTTCTTC
V gene: TRBV18; J gene: TRBJ1-1; clone size: -; D gene: -; CDR3 protein: CASSAGSNLNTGAFF; CDR3 DNA: TGTGCCAGCTCAGCCGGGAGCAATTTGAACACTGGAGCTTTCTTT
V gene: TRBV7-3; J gene: TRBJ1-1; clone size: -; D gene: -; CDR3 protein: CASSLGRDREAFF; CDR3 DNA: TGTGCCAGCAGCTTAGGGCGGGACCGCGAAGCTTTCTTT
V gene: TRBV10-3; J gene: TRBJ1-2; clone size: -; D gene: -; CDR3 protein: CAISERGGEDYGYTF; CDR3 DNA: TGTGCCATCAGTGAGAGAGGGGGGGAGGACTATGGCTACACCTTC
V gene: TRBV6-1; J gene: TRBJ1-6; clone size: few; D gene: -; CDR3 protein: CASSESTDSYSPLHF; CDR3 DNA: TGTGCCAGCAGTGAATCAACGGACAGTTATTCACCCCTCCACTTT
V gene: TRBV27; J gene: TRBJ1-1; clone size: once; D gene: -; CDR3 protein: CASRRQLGAEAFF; CDR3 DNA: TGTGCCAGCAGAAGGCAATTAGGGGCTGAAGCTTTCTTT
V gene: TRBV27; J gene: TRBJ1-1; clone size: once; D gene: -; CDR3 protein: CASSSGGTEAFF; CDR3 DNA: TGTGCCAGCAGTTCCGGCGGCACTGAAGCTTTCTTT
V gene: TRBV6-5; J gene: TRBJ2-3; clone size: -; D gene: -; CDR3 protein: CASSYSRGDTQYF; CDR3 DNA: TGTGCCAGCAGTTACTCGAGAGGGGATACGCAGTATTTT
V gene: TRBV5-5; J gene: TRBJ1-1; clone size: -; D gene: -; CDR3 protein: CASSFYAVNTEAFF; CDR3 DNA: TGTGCCAGCAGCTTTTACGCGGTGAACACTGAAGCTTTCTTT
V gene: TRBV6-1; J gene: TRBJ1-5; clone size: -; D gene: -; CDR3 protein: CASSDRTGSNQPQHF; CDR3 DNA: TGTGCCAGCAGTGACCGAACAGGGAGCAATCAGCCCCAGCATTTT
V gene: TRBV6-6; J gene: TRBJ1-2; clone size: -; D gene: -; CDR3 protein: CASRRRRDGYTF; CDR3 DNA: TGTGCCAGCAGGCGCCGCAGGGATGGCTACACCTTC
V gene: TRBV4-3; J gene: TRBJ1-4; clone size: many; D gene: TRBD1; CDR3 protein: CASSQDPGQFNEKLFF; CDR3 DNA: TGCGCCAGCAGCCAAGATCCGGGACAGTTTAATGAAAAACTGTTTTTT
V gene: TRBV7-8; J gene: TRBJ2-5; clone size: -; D gene: -; CDR3 protein: CASSSEMTGETQYF; CDR3 DNA: TGTGCCAGCAGCTCGGAAATGACGGGAGAGACCCAGTACTTC
V gene: TRBV9; J gene: TRBJ2-1; clone size: -; D gene: -; CDR3 protein: CASSAVDGTAYSYNEQFF; CDR3 DNA: TGTGCCAGCAGCGCCGTAGACGGAACAGCCTACTCCTACAATGAGCAGTTCTTC
V gene: TRBV29-1; J gene: TRBJ1-5; clone size: -; D gene: TRBD1; CDR3 protein: CSVLDRGQGQPQHF; CDR3 DNA: TGCAGCGTCCTTGACAGGGGGCAGGGTCAGCCCCAGCATTTT
V gene: TRBV2; J gene: TRBJ1-1; clone size: once; D gene: -; CDR3 protein: CASGTPNTEAFF; CDR3 DNA: TGTGCCAGCGGGACACCAAACACTGAAGCTTTCTTT
V gene: TRBV25-1; J gene: TRBJ2-2; clone size: once; D gene: TRBD1; CDR3 protein: CASGRRTGGGPNTGELFF; CDR3 DNA: TGTGCCAGCGGGAGACGCACAGGGGGCGGTCCGAACACCGGGGAGCTGTTTTTT
V gene: TRBV2; J gene: TRBJ1-1; clone size: -; D gene: -; CDR3 protein: CANPGGPNTEAFF; CDR3 DNA: TGTGCCAATCCAGGTGGCCCGAACACTGAAGCTTTCTTT
V gene: TRBV6-4; J gene: TRBJ2-1; clone size: -; D gene: -; CDR3 protein: CASSPGGGDYNEQFF; CDR3 DNA: TGTGCCAGCAGCCCAGGAGGGGGCGACTACAATGAGCAGTTCTTC
V gene: TRBV2; J gene: TRBJ1-2; clone size: -; D gene: -; CDR3 protein: CASSEALGRADGYTF; CDR3 DNA: TGTGCCAGCAGTGAAGCCTTGGGCAGAGCCGACGGCTACACCTTC
V gene: TRBV5-6; J gene: TRBJ2-7; clone size: once; D gene: TRBD2; CDR3 protein: CASSYLGELAGREQYF; CDR3 DNA: TGTGCCAGCAGCTACTTAGGGGAACTAGCGGGACGCGAGCAGTACTTC
V gene: TRBV5-1; J gene: TRBJ2-2; clone size: -; D gene: TRBD2; CDR3 protein: CASSFSGSRTGELFF; CDR3 DNA: TGCGCCAGCAGCTTCAGCGGGAGCAGAACCGGGGAGCTGTTTTTT
V gene: TRBV5-1; J gene: TRBJ2-5; clone size: -; D gene: TRBD2; CDR3 protein: CASSPRTSEVETQYF; CDR3 DNA: TGCGCCAGCAGCCCCAGGACTAGCGAGGTAGAGACCCAGTACTTC
V gene: TRBV5-1; J gene: TRBJ2-2; clone size: few; D gene: -; CDR3 protein: CASSSSNTGELFF; CDR3 DNA: TGCGCCAGCAGCTCATCGAACACCGGGGAGCTGTTTTTT
V gene: TRBV7-8; J gene: TRBJ1-6; clone size: few; D gene: -; CDR3 protein: CASSLVGQGSSPLHF; CDR3 DNA: TGTGCCAGCAGCTTAGTGGGTCAGGGGAGTTCACCCCTCCACTTT
V gene: TRBV6-5; J gene: TRBJ2-5; clone size: -; D gene: TRBD2; CDR3 protein: CASSSPSGGAQETQYF; CDR3 DNA: TGTGCCAGCAGTTCCCCTAGCGGGGGGGCCCAAGAGACCCAGTACTTC
V gene: TRBV5-1; J gene: TRBJ1-5; clone size: -; D gene: -; CDR3 protein: CASSLNGGNQPQHF; CDR3 DNA: TGCGCCAGCAGCCTGAACGGAGGCAATCAGCCCCAGCATTTT
V gene: TRBV2; J gene: TRBJ2-7; clone size: -; D gene: -; CDR3 protein: CASSEGPTTAGEQYF; CDR3 DNA: TGTGCCAGCAGTGAGGGCCCGACGACGGCGGGCGAGCAGTACTTC
V gene: TRBV7-9; J gene: TRBJ2-1; clone size: few; D gene: TRBD2; CDR3 protein: CASSLLFSGRAKNEQFF; CDR3 DNA: TGTGCCAGCAGCTTGTTATTTAGCGGGAGGGCCAAAAATGAGCAGTTCTTC
V gene: TRBV2; J gene: TRBJ2-1; clone size: -; D gene: -; CDR3 protein: CASSEEVVYNEQFF; CDR3 DNA: TGTGCCAGCAGTGAAGAAGTAGTGTACAATGAGCAGTTCTTC
V gene: TRBV20-1; J gene: TRBJ2-1; clone size: -; D gene: -; CDR3 protein: CSVDRYNEQFF; CDR3 DNA: TGCAGTGTAGATAGATACAATGAGCAGTTCTTC
V gene: TRBV28; J gene: TRBJ1-5; clone size: -; D gene: TRBD1; CDR3 protein: CASSLGTADSNQPQHF; CDR3 DNA: TGTGCCAGCAGTCTAGGGACAGCAGATAGCAATCAGCCCCAGCATTTT
V gene: TRBV19; J gene: TRBJ1-4; clone size: -; D gene: TRBD1; CDR3 protein: CASSLGTGTQEKLFF; CDR3 DNA: TGTGCCAGTAGTCTAGGGACAGGGACTCAGGAAAAACTGTTTTTT
V gene: TRBV6-6; J gene: TRBJ1-1; clone size: -; D gene: TRBD1; CDR3 protein: CASSSDRGAYEAFF; CDR3 DNA: TGTGCCAGCAGTTCCGACAGGGGCGCATATGAAGCTTTCTTT
V gene: TRBV30; J gene: TRBJ1-6; clone size: once; D gene: -; CDR3 protein: CAWSVRVDSPLHF; CDR3 DNA: TGTGCCTGGAGTGTACGGGTCGACTCACCCCTCCACTTT
V gene: TRBV4-1; J gene: TRBJ2-7; clone size: few; D gene: -; CDR3 protein: CASSQDPDSLDYEQYF; CDR3 DNA: TGCGCCAGCAGCCAAGACCCCGACAGCCTGGACTACGAGCAGTACTTC
V gene: TRBV6-5; J gene: TRBJ2-7; clone size: few; D gene: TRBD2; CDR3 protein: CASSSGGTNHEQYF; CDR3 DNA: TGTGCCAGCAGTAGCGGGGGGACTAACCACGAGCAGTACTTC
V gene: TRBV2; J gene: TRBJ1-3; clone size: -; D gene: -; CDR3 protein: CASSPGLNSGNTIYF; CDR3 DNA: TGTGCCAGCAGTCCTGGACTTAACTCTGGAAACACCATATATTTT
V gene: TRBV19; J gene: TRBJ1-4; clone size: -; D gene: -; CDR3 protein: CASSDSGGVWEKLFF; CDR3 DNA: TGTGCCAGTAGTGATAGCGGAGGCGTTTGGGAAAAACTGTTTTTT
V gene: TRBV19; J gene: TRBJ2-1; clone size: -; D gene: -; CDR3 protein: CASSGVSYNEQFF; CDR3 DNA: TGTGCCAGTAGCGGGGTCTCCTACAATGAGCAGTTCTTC
V gene: TRBV6-5; J gene: TRBJ2-5; clone size: -; D gene: TRBD1; CDR3 protein: CASSYAGGAKTQYF; CDR3 DNA: TGTGCCAGCAGTTACGCAGGGGGCGCGAAGACCCAGTACTTC
V gene: TRBV6-6; J gene: TRBJ1-5; clone size: -; D gene: -; CDR3 protein: CASSYSNQGGQPQNF; CDR3 DNA: TGTGCCAGCAGTTACTCGAATCAGGGCGGACAGCCCCAGAATTTT
V gene: TRBV12-5; J gene: TRBJ1-1; clone size: -; D gene: TRBD1; CDR3 protein: CASRPSGGAEAFF; CDR3 DNA: TGTGCTAGCAGACCCTCAGGGGGCGCTGAAGCTTTCTTT
V gene: TRBV6-6; J gene: TRBJ2-3; clone size: -; D gene: TRBD2; CDR3 protein: CASRYRTSGHTDTQYF; CDR3 DNA: TGTGCCAGCAGGTACAGGACTAGCGGACACACAGATACGCAGTATTTT
V gene: TRBV7-8; J gene: TRBJ1-2; clone size: -; D gene: TRBD1; CDR3 protein: CASSRDRSSYGYTF; CDR3 DNA: TGTGCCAGCAGCCGGGACAGGAGCTCCTATGGCTACACCTTC
V gene: TRBV28; J gene: TRBJ2-7; clone size: -; D gene: TRBD1; CDR3 protein: CASSLTGTGTYEQYF; CDR3 DNA: TGTGCCAGCAGTTTAACCGGGACAGGGACCTACGAGCAGTACTTC
V gene: TRBV15; J gene: TRBJ2-2; clone size: -; D gene: TRBD2; CDR3 protein: CATRSLRVLAVTGELFF; CDR3 DNA: TGTGCCACCCGGTCGCTAAGGGTTCTAGCGGTCACCGGGGAGCTGTTTTTT
V gene: TRBV6-1; J gene: TRBJ2-1; clone size: -; D gene: -; CDR3 protein: CASSEASIGSYNEQFF; CDR3 DNA: TGTGCCAGCAGTGAAGCGTCTATCGGTTCCTACAATGAGCAGTTCTTC
V gene: TRBV30; J gene: TRBJ2-1; clone size: -; D gene: -; CDR3 protein: CAWSVPTSLSYNEQFF; CDR3 DNA: TGTGCCTGGAGTGTTCCCACTAGTCTATCCTACAATGAGCAGTTCTTC
V gene: TRBV6-5; J gene: TRBJ1-2; clone size: -; D gene: -; CDR3 protein: CASSYSSHFFNYGYTF; CDR3 DNA: TGTGCCAGCAGTTACTCGAGTCATTTCTTCAACTATGGCTACACCTTC